Each of the 25 T cell receptor beta chains below was sequenced from the same sample in a study of tumour-infiltrating T cells in Burkitt lymphoma (dated by TCRdb to 2019 to 2021). Receptor amplification or capture employed the immunoSEQ multiplex PCR assay. The immuneACCESS repertoire file appears here via TCRdb, limited to in-frame rearrangements. These files lack a portion of the clones; in checked studies, under half of the deficit traces to unresolved V genes, and the cause of the others is not known. Counted in this sample were over 5,000 clones; 9.9% of them appeared once. In total, the top ten clones hold around 2.2% of the sample. Input material: tumor tissue. The receptors were sampled from a human donor with diffuse large B-cell lymphoma.

This clone showed up just a few times. This rearrangement joins TRBV6-1 to TRBJ1-2; D is possibly TRBD1 (5 bases). Germline values: CDR1 MNHNS, CDR2 SASEGT. The CDR3 covers 13 residues. V lost 4 bases and J 5 bases, leaving 11 bases between the germline ends. Here the CDR3 DNA reads TGTGCCAGCAGTGCACAGGTTACATATGGCTACACCTTC. It translates to CASSAQVTYGYTF.

This rearrangement joins TRBV5-1 to TRBJ2-3; TRBD2 is a possible D gene (5 bases). Germline values: CDR1 SGHRS, CDR2 YFSETQ. The CDR3 is 15 residues long. Trimming cost V 5 bases and J 0 bases, with 13 bases left between them. The CDR3 region has the DNA TGCGCCAGCAGGGCCGAGGGCAGGAGCACAGATACGCAGTATTTT. The encoded protein is CASRAEGRSTDTQYF.

The chain has TRBV6-5 and TRBJ2-7; the match to TRBD1 covers 9 bases. The CDR3 sequence is 13 residues long. The junction had 5 bases not matched to a gene; V was cut back by 6 bases and J by 5 bases. Germline V CDR1 and CDR2: MNHEY, SVGAGI. The CDR3 reads CASRRDRVNEQYF. CDR3 in DNA: TGTGCCAGCAGACGGGACAGGGTAAACGAGCAGTACTTC.

This clone was detected only a few times. The chain has TRBV4-2 and TRBJ1-6; no firm D call. Per the germline V gene, CDR1 is LGHNA and CDR2 is YNFKEQ. This CDR3 is 13 amino acids long. Trimming cost V 0 bases and J 12 bases, with 9 bases left between them. CDR3 DNA: TGTGCCAGCAGCCAAGACAGGTTAGAACCCCTCCACTTT. As protein: CASSQDRLEPLHF.

The CDR3 loop is CASSLGGGRGTDTQYF. The DNA of the CDR3 is TGTGCCAGCAGCTTAGGCGGCGGTAGGGGCACAGATACGCAGTATTTT. The J gene is TRBJ2-3, the V gene TRBV13; D is unresolved. V gave up 0 bases and J gave up 1 base, with 11 bases separating them. Germline V gene sequence: CDR1 PRHDT, CDR2 FYEKMQ (reference sequence). This CDR3 is 16 amino acids long. The variable domain in full, with the rest retrieved from reference TRBV13 and TRBJ2-3, is AAGVIQSPRHLIKEKRETATLKCYPIPRHDTVYWYQQGPGQDPQFLISFYEKMQSDKGSIPDRFSAQQFSDYHSELNMSSLELGDSALYFCASSLGGGRGTDTQYFGPGTRLTVL.

The sample holds a few counts of this clone. The rearrangement links TRBV4-1 to TRBJ2-5; D possibly corresponds to TRBD1 (6 bases). The CDR3 runs to 14 residues. Trimming cost V 6 bases and J 7 bases, with 18 bases left between them. Germline loops: CDR1 MGHRA, CDR2 YSYEKL. For the CDR3, the DNA is TGCGCCAGCAGGCTGACAGGACCCCGGGGGACCCAGTACTTC. Its protein is CASRLTGPRGTQYF.

This clone has a handful of counts. CDR3 sequence (DNA): TGTGCCGGCAGGGGCACCAACACTGAAGCTTTCTTT. Translating it yields CAGRGTNTEAFF. The rearrangement uses TRBV30 and TRBJ1-1; possible D gene TRBD1, 6 bases. This CDR3 has 12 amino acids. Per germline, CDR1 GTSNPN and CDR2 SVGIG (reference sequence). V lost 8 bases and J 2 bases, leaving 12 bases between the germline ends.

This clone has just a few counts. The chain has TRBV18 and TRBJ1-5; possibly TRBD1 for D (5 bases). V lost 3 bases and J 5 bases, leaving 11 bases between the germline ends. This CDR3 comprises 14 residues. CDR1 is KGHSH and CDR2 is LQKENI in the germline V gene. The CDR3 loop reads CASSPETVDQPQHF. Here the CDR3 DNA reads TGTGCCAGCTCACCGGAGACAGTCGATCAGCCCCAGCATTTT.

As DNA, the CDR3 is TGTGCCAGCAGCACAGGACAGGGAGGCACCGGGGAGCTGTTTTTT. It yields the protein CASSTGQGGTGELFF. V and J are TRBV7-2 and TRBJ2-2, with 8 bases identical to TRBD1. With V trimmed by 5 bases and J by 4 bases, 6 bases remained unmatched. CDR3 size: 15 residues. Germline V CDR1 and CDR2: SGHTA, FQGNSA. Complete variable domain (other parts from reference TRBV7-2 and TRBJ2-2): GAGVSQSPSNKVTEKGKDVELRCDPISGHTALYWYRQSLGQGLEFLIYFQGNSAPDKSGLPSDRFSAERTGGSVSTLTIQRTQQEDSAVYLCASSTGQGGTGELFFGEGSRLTVL.

This chain connects TRBV2 to TRBJ1-3; TRBD1 might be the D (6 bases). The V gene lost 6 bases and the J gene lost 0 bases, with 12 bases spanning the gap. Germline-derived CDR1 and CDR2 are SNHLY and FYNNEI. The CDR3 covers 15 residues. The DNA for the CDR3 is TGTGCCAGCAGCGCGGACAGTTTCTCTGGAAACACCATATATTTT. This encodes CASSADSFSGNTIYF.

The table lists this clone with a few counts. V gene TRBV5-4 combines with J gene TRBJ1-1; the match to TRBD1 covers 11 bases. The CDR3 sequence is 15 residues long. In germline, CDR1 is SGHNT, CDR2 YYREEE (reference sequence). Trimming took 4 bases from V and 7 from J; bases not matched to a gene: 9. The CDR3 coding sequence is TGTGCCAGCAGCAAGGACAGGGGGCCTCATAGTGAAGCTTTCTTT. This sequence encodes CASSKDRGPHSEAFF.

This clone has more than one count but fewer than ten. This chain uses TRBV7-9 with TRBJ1-1, with 10 bases identical to TRBD1. The length of the CDR3 is 14 residues. Germline loops: CDR1 SEHNR, CDR2 FQNEAQ (reference sequence). V was clipped by 3 bases and J by 6 bases; unmatched bases: 4. The CDR3 bases are TGTGCCAGCAGCTTCCAGACAGGGGGCCCTGAAGCTTTCTTT. This gives the protein CASSFQTGGPEAFF.

This clone was observed a few times. V and J are TRBV5-1 and TRBJ2-5; no reliable D call. CDR1 and CDR2 (germline): SGHRS, YFSETQ. Trimming left V 0 bases short and J 7 bases short, with 16 bases between. The CDR3 is 15 residues long. The CDR3 nucleotides read TGCGCCAGCAGCTTGGAAATCACACCCTCTGGGACCCAGTACTTC. Amino acid sequence: CASSLEITPSGTQYF.

This sequence joins TRBV28 and TRBJ2-7; maybe TRBD1 (6 bases). The germline V gene has CDR1 MDHEN and CDR2 SYDVKM. The CDR3 length is 13 residues. The V gene lost 7 bases and the J gene lost 4 bases, with 14 bases spanning the gap. The CDR3: CASNTGRGYEQYF. Here the CDR3 DNA reads TGTGCCAGCAACACTGGAAGGGGGTACGAGCAGTACTTC.

The gene calls are TRBV9 and TRBJ2-1; 13 nucleotides align to TRBD2. Germline CDR1 is SGDLS and CDR2 is YYNGEE. The ends lost 2 bases at V and 0 bases at J; junction bases unmatched: 5. The CDR3 spans 18 residues. DNA for the CDR3: TGTGCCAGCAGCGTGACTAGCGGGGGGCAGAGCTCCTACAATGAGCAGTTCTTC. This encodes CASSVTSGGQSSYNEQFF.

This clone has more than one count but fewer than ten. V and J are TRBV19 and TRBJ2-4, with a weak D call TRBD2 (5 bases). V gave up 6 bases and J gave up 2 bases, with 14 bases separating them. CDR3 length equals 15 residues. Germline V gene data show CDR1 as LNHDA and CDR2 as SQIVND (reference sequence). CDR3 nucleotides: TGTGCCAGTAGGGCCTCGGGGTGGACCAAAAACATTCAGTACTTC. Residues: CASRASGWTKNIQYF.

This clone was seen a handful of times. The chain couples TRBV5-4 to TRBJ1-2, with TRBD1 identical over 8 bases. Germline values: CDR1 SGHNT, CDR2 YYREEE (reference sequence). Trimming removed 4 bases from V and 8 bases from J; junction bases left unmatched: 13. The CDR3 contains 15 residues. CDR3 sequence: CASSRDRQAPYGYTF. DNA of the CDR3: TGTGCCAGCAGCCGGGACAGGCAAGCGCCTTACGGCTACACCTTC.

This clone was detected a few times. The rearrangement links TRBV7-9 to TRBJ1-2; 7 nucleotides match TRBD1. Germline CDR1 is SEHNR and CDR2 is FQNEAQ (reference sequence). The ends lost 7 bases at V and 4 bases at J; junction bases unmatched: 6. This CDR3 is built from 13 residues. This CDR3 reads CASTTGFGYGYTF. The CDR3 DNA sequence: TGTGCCAGCACGACAGGGTTCGGCTATGGCTACACCTTC.

V is TRBV7-2 and J is TRBJ1-4, with 8 bases lining up with TRBD1. This CDR3 is 15 amino acids long. Germline CDR1 reads SGHTA; CDR2 reads FQGNSA. The V segment lost 4 bases and the J segment 7 bases; nucleotides outside the gene matches: 8. The CDR3 protein is CASSYGQGWGEKLFF. The CDR3 DNA reads as TGTGCCAGCAGCTACGGACAGGGTTGGGGTGAAAAACTGTTTTTT.

This clone was picked up a small number of times. The chain joins TRBV7-9 to TRBJ1-6; D gene unclear. Germline V lookup: CDR1 SEHNR, CDR2 FQNEAQ (reference sequence). The V end was cut by 5 bases, the J end by 5 bases, with 25 bases between. The CDR3 runs to 19 residues. The CDR3 here is CASSLGSGMGIVHNSPLHF. The CDR3 nucleotides are TGTGCCAGCAGCCTAGGTTCCGGCATGGGAATAGTCCATAATTCACCCCTCCACTTT.

The chain couples TRBV5-1 to TRBJ2-7; 12 nucleotides align to TRBD2. This CDR3 contains 15 residues. Per the germline V gene, CDR1 is SGHRS and CDR2 is YFSETQ. Trimming at V came to 4 bases and at J to 2 bases, leaving 4 bases not matched to a gene. This CDR3 reads CASSKGLAGAYEQYF. The CDR3, as DNA: TGCGCCAGCAGCAAGGGACTAGCGGGCGCCTACGAGCAGTACTTC.

This clone has just a few counts. The rearrangement joins TRBV7-9 to TRBJ2-7; D uncertain. The CDR3 consists of 14 residues. V dropped 7 bases and J dropped 5 bases, with 18 bases sitting between them. Germline CDR1 SEHNR, CDR2 FQNEAQ (reference sequence). The CDR3, as DNA: TGTGCCAGCAAAGGGATGGCCTCAACGGACGAGCAGTACTTC. Translating gives CASKGMASTDEQYF.

In its sample, this clone was seen a few times. The rearrangement links TRBV7-2 to TRBJ1-3; D not resolved. Germline loops: CDR1 SGHTA, CDR2 FQGNSA. CDR3 size: 13 residues. The germline V and J ends were trimmed by 4 bases and 1 base, with 5 bases remaining between them. The DNA for the CDR3 is TGTGCCAGCAGCTCCTTTTCTGGAAACACCATATATTTT. Its translation is CASSSFSGNTIYF. Filled out from reference TRBV7-2 and TRBJ1-3, the complete variable domain reads GAGVSQSPSNKVTEKGKDVELRCDPISGHTALYWYRQSLGQGLEFLIYFQGNSAPDKSGLPSDRFSAERTGGSVSTLTIQRTQQEDSAVYLCASSSFSGNTIYFGEGSWLTVV.

The chain couples TRBV2 to TRBJ2-3; D is tentatively TRBD1 or TRBD2 (5 bases each). The V gene's germline CDR1 is SNHLY and CDR2 FYNNEI. The CDR3 is 15 amino acids. The V end lost 6 bases, the J end lost 2 bases, and 15 bases lay between the germline ends. CDR3 DNA sequence: TGTGCCAGCAGGAGGGACCGCGCCAACACAGATACGCAGTATTTT. Its translation is CASRRDRANTDTQYF.

The chain employs TRBV19 and TRBJ2-1; D may be TRBD1 or TRBD2 (5 bases each). This CDR3 has 13 residues. V dropped 7 bases and J dropped 7 bases, with 14 bases sitting between them. CDR1 LNHDA and CDR2 SQIVND come from the germline V gene (reference sequence). The CDR3 region has the DNA TGTGCCAGTACCGGGACGGTTCAAAATGAGCAGTTCTTC. This sequence encodes CASTGTVQNEQFF.